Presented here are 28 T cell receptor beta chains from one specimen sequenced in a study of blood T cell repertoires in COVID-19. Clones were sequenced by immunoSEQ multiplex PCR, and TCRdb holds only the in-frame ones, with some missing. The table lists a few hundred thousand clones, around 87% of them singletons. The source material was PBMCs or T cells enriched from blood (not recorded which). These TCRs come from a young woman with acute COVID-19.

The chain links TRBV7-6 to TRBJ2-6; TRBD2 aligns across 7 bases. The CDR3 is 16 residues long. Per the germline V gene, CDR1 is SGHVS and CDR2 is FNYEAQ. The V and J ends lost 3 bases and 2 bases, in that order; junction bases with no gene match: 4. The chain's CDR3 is CASSFFRGAGANVLTF. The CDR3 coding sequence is TGTGCCAGCAGCTTTTTTCGGGGGGCTGGGGCCAACGTCCTGACTTTC. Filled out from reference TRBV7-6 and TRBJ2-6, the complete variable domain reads GAGVSQSPRYKVTKRGQDVALRCDPISGHVSLYWYRQALGQGPEFLTYFNYEAQQDKSGLPNDRFSAERPEGSISTLTIQRTEQRDSAMYRCASSFFRGAGANVLTFGAGSRLTVL.

Here the CDR3 DNA reads TGTGCCAGCAGGGGTGACGGGAATGGCTACACCTTC. Translating it yields CASRGDGNGYTF. The chain employs TRBV3-1 (or the pseudogene TRBV3-2) and TRBJ1-2; D uncertain. V was trimmed by 6 bases and J by 6 bases, leaving 11 bases between them. The CDR3 is 12 residues long. Germline values: CDR1 LGHDT, CDR2 YNNKEL (reference sequence).

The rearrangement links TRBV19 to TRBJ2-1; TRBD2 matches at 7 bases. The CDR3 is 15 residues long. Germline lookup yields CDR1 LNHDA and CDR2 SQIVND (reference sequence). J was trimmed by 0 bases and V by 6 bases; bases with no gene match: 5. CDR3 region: CASRTSGTSYNEQFF. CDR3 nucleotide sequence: TGTGCCAGTAGGACAAGCGGGACCTCCTACAATGAGCAGTTCTTC.

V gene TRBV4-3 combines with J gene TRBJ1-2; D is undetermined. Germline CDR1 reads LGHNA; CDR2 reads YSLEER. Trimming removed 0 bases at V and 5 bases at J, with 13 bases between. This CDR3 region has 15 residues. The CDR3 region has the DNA TGCGCCAGCAGCCAAGAATATGGCAGAAAATATGGCTACACCTTC. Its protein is CASSQEYGRKYGYTF.

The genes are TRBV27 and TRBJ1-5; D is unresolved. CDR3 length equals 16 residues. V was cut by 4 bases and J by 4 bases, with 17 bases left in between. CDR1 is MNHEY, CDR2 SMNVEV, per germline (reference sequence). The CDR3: CASSSLADGGNQPQHF. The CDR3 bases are TGTGCCAGCAGTTCACTAGCCGACGGAGGGAATCAGCCCCAGCATTTT.

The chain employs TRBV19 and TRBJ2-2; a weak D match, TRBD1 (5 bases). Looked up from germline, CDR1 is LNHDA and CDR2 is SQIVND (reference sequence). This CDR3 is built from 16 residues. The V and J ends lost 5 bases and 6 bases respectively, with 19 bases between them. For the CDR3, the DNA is TGTGCCAGTAGTCTATTTGGGGCCTCAGGTGCCGGGGAGCTGTTTTTT. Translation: CASSLFGASGAGELFF.

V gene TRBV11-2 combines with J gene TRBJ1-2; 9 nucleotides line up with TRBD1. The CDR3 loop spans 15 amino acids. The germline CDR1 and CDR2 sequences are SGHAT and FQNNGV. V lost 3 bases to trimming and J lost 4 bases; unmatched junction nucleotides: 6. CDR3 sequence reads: CASSFSGTGTYGYTF. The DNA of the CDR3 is TGTGCCAGCAGCTTTTCCGGGACAGGGACCTATGGCTACACCTTC.

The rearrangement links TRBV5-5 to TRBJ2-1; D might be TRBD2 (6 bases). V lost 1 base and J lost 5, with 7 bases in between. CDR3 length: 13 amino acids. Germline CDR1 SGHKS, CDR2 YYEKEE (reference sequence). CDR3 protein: CASSLLANNEQFF. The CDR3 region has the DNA TGTGCCAGCAGCTTGCTAGCGAACAATGAGCAGTTCTTC.

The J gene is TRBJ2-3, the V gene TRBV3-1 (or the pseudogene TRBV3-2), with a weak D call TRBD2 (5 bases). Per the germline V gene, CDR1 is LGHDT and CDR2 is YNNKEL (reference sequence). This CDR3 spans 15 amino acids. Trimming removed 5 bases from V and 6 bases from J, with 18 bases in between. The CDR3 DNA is TGTGCCAGCAGCAAGAGGGAAGCCCGAGGGGATACGCAGTATTTT. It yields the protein CASSKREARGDTQYF.

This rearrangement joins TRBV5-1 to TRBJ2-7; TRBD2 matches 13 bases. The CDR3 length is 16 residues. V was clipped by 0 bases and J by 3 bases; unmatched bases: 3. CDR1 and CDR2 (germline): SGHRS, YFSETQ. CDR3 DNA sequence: TGCGCCAGCAGCTTGGACGGGACTAGCGGGGACTACGAGCAGTACTTC. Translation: CASSLDGTSGDYEQYF.

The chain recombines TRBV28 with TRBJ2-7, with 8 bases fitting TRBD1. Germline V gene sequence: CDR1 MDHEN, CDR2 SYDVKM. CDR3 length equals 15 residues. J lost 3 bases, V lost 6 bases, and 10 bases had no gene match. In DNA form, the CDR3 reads TGTGCCAGCAGCCGAGATGACAGGGGATTCTACGAGCAGTACTTC. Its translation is CASSRDDRGFYEQYF.

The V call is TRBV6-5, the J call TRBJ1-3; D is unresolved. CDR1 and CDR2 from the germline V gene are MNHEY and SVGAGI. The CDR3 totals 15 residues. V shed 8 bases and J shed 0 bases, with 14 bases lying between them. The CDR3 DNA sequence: TGTGCCAGCGGGGAGGACGGCAGCTCTGGAAACACCATATATTTT. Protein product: CASGEDGSSGNTIYF.

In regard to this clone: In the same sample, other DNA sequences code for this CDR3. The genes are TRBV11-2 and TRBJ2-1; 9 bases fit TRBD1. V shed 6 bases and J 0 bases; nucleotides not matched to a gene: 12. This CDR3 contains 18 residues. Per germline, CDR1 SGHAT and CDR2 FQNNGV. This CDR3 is CASSWTDRGGSSYNEQFF. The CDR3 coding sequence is TGTGCCAGCAGTTGGACGGACAGGGGAGGGAGCTCCTACAATGAGCAGTTCTTC.

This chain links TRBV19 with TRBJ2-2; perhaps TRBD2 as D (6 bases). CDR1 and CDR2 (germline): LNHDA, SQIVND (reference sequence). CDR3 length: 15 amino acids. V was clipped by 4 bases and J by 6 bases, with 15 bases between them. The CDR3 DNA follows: TGTGCCAGTAGTACAGACCTACTAGCTGCCGGGGAGCTGTTTTTT. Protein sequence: CASSTDLLAAGELFF.

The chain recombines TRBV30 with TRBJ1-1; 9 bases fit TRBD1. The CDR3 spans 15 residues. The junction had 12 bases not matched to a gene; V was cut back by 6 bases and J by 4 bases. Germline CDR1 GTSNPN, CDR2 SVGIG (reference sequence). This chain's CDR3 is CACPRTGVQGTEAFF. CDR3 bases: TGTGCCTGTCCCCGGACAGGGGTTCAAGGCACTGAAGCTTTCTTT.

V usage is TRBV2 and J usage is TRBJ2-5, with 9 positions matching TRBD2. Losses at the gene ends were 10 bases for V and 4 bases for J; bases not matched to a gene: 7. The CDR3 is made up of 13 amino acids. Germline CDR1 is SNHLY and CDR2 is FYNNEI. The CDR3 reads CANRREGLETQYF. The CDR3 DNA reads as TGTGCCAACAGGCGGGAGGGCCTAGAGACCCAGTACTTC.

The CDR3 is CASSRRTSGSGSQETQYF. Here the CDR3 DNA reads TGTGCCAGCAGCAGGCGGACTAGCGGGAGCGGAAGCCAAGAGACCCAGTACTTC. The rearrangement links TRBV11-3 to TRBJ2-5; 13 bases fit TRBD2. Trimming took 5 bases from V and 1 from J; bases not matched to a gene: 10. This CDR3 has 18 residues. Looked up from germline, CDR1 is SGHNT and CDR2 is YENEEA.

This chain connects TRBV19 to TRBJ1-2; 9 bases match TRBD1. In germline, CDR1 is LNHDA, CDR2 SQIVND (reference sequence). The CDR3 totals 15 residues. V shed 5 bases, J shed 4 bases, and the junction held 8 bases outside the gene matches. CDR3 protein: CASSDFRTGVYGYTF. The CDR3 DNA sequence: TGTGCCAGTAGTGATTTCCGGACAGGGGTCTATGGCTACACCTTC.

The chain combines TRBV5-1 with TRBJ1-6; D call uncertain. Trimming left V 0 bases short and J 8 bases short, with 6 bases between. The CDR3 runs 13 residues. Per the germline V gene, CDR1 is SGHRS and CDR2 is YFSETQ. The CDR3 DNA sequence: TGCGCCAGCAGCTTGGACCGAGATTCACCCCTCCACTTT. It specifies CASSLDRDSPLHF.

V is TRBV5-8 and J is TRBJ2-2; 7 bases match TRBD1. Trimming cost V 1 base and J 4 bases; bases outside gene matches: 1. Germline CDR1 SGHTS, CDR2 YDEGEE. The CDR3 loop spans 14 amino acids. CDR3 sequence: CASSLPGGTGELFF. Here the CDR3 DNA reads TGTGCCAGCAGCTTGCCAGGGGGCACCGGGGAGCTGTTTTTT.

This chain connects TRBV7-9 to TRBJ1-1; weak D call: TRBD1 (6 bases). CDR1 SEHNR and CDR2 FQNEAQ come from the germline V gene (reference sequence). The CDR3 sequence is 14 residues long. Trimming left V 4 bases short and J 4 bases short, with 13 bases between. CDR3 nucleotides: TGTGCCAGCAGCTCACTACAGGGAACCACTGAAGCTTTCTTT. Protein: CASSSLQGTTEAFF.

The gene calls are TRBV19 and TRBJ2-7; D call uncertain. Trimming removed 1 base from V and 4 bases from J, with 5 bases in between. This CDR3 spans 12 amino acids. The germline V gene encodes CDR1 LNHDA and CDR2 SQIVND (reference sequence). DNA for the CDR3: TGTGCCAGTAGTATAGCCGGTTACGAGCAGTACTTC. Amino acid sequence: CASSIAGYEQYF.

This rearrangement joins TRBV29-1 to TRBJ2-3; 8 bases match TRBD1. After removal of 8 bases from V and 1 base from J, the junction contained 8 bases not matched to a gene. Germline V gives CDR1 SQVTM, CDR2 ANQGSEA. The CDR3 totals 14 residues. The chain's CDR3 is CSSLWGQGTDTQYF. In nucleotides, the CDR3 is TGCAGCTCCCTGTGGGGACAGGGCACAGATACGCAGTATTTT.

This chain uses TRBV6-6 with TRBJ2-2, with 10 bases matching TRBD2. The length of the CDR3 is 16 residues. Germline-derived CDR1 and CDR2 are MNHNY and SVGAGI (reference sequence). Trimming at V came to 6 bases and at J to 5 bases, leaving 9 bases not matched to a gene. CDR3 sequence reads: CASSRQAGGRTGELFF. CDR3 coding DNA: TGTGCCAGCAGCCGACAAGCGGGAGGGCGTACCGGGGAGCTGTTTTTT.

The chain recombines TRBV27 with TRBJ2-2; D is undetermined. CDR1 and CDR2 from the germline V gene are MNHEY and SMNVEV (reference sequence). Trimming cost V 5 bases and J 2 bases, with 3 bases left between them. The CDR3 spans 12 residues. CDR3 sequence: CASSQNTGELFF. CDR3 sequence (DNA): TGTGCCAGCAGTCAAAACACCGGGGAGCTGTTTTTT.

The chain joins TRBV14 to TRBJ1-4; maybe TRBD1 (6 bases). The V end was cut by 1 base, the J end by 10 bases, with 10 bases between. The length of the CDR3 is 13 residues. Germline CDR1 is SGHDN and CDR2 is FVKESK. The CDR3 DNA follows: TGTGCCAGCAGCCAAGGTCAAGGGGGAAAACTGTTTTTT. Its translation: CASSQGQGGKLFF.

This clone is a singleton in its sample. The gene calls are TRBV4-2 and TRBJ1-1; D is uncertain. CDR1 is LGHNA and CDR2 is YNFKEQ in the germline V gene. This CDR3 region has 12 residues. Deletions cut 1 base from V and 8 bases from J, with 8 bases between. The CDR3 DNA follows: TGTGCCAGCAGCCAAGGGGCCCAAGAAGCTTTCTTT. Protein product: CASSQGAQEAFF.

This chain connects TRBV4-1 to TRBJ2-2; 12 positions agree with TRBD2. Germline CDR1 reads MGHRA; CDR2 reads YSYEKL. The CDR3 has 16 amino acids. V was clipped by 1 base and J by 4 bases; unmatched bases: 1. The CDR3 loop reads CASSQGLAGATGELFF. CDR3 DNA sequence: TGCGCCAGCAGCCAAGGACTAGCGGGAGCCACCGGGGAGCTGTTTTTT.